This T cell receptor beta chain was sequenced during a study of blood T cell repertoires in COVID-19. Study-level information: Samples came from the United States, Italy and Spain, spanning acute and convalescent COVID-19. In each case, the material was cDNA or gDNA derived from T cells, B-cell-depleted T cells, or PBMCs.

Study processing details: For nucleated cells, counts were estimated from reference gene primer amplification. Profiling relied on immunoSEQ multiplex PCR, and the TCRdb table lists in-frame clones only, not all of them. V, J and clone size were drawn from that table, and D and trimming were deduced from the DNA. The sample has around 24,000 clones; approximately 85% are singletons. The CDR3 sequence is 12 residues long. V dropped 2 bases and J dropped 15 bases, with 14 bases sitting between them. Germline V gene sequence: CDR1 SGHTA, CDR2 FQGTGA. Sequencing was done on a sample of peripheral blood. The chain recombines TRBV7-3 with TRBJ2-1, with D possibly being TRBD1 (6 bases). This receptor was identified in a human donor with active COVID-19. The donor label of this sample is uncertain. CDR3 DNA sequence: TGTGCCAGCAGCTTACGTGACAGGCCCTTGTTCTTC. The encoded protein is CASSLRDRPLFF.